This T cell receptor (beta chain) stems from a study of blood T cell repertoires in COVID-19. Background on the study: The cDNA or gDNA used as material had been derived from T cells, B-cell-depleted T cells, or PBMCs.

Germline CDR1 reads SNHLY; CDR2 reads FYNNEI. V dropped 6 bases and J dropped 4; count of bases not matched to a gene: 15. This CDR3 is built from 17 residues. The assay was immunoSEQ multiplex PCR, and TCRdb's table has in-frame clones only and misses some. The repertoire holds 80,000 to 100,000 clones, around 82% seen once, with 11% in the top ten. Sequences were obtained from peripheral blood. The receptor was isolated from a man between 65 and 85 years old with active or convalescent COVID-19. The chain couples TRBV2 to TRBJ2-3; 8 bases are shared with TRBD1. Here the CDR3 DNA reads TGTGCCAGCAGGGAGGGACAGGTGAGGGTATGGGCAGATACGCAGTATTTT. It translates to CASREGQVRVWADTQYF.